Listed below are T cell receptor beta chains from one sample, sequenced in a study of blood T cell repertoires in COVID-19. Generated by immunoSEQ multiplex PCR, the TCRdb table keeps only in-frame clones and is missing some. In the table there are over 60,000 clones, more than 75% of which are singletons. Input material: peripheral blood. These receptor sequences come from a woman older than 75 with active or convalescent COVID-19. Each CDR3 is given with its conserved first and last residue. The D gene is left open where the match is weak. Clone sizes are given selectively: once, few, many, or a class where the clone is expanded.

length	V	size	D	J	DNA	CDR3
14	TRBV6-1	-	-	TRBJ1-2	TGTGCCAGCAGTGAATTCCTTACAGGTTATGGCTACACCTTC	CASSEFLTGYGYTF
15	TRBV7-9	-	TRBD1	TRBJ1-4	TGTGCCAGCAGCCTGACAGGGATCCCTAATGAAAAACTGTTTTTT	CASSLTGIPNEKLFF
14	TRBV7-6	-	-	TRBJ2-5	TGTGCCAGCAGCTTCTCTGTCGGGGGAGAGACCCAGTACTTC	CASSFSVGGETQYF
17	TRBV24-1	-	-	TRBJ1-6	TGTGCCACCAGTGACCCCGACCGGAGCTCCTATAATTCACCCCTCCACTTT	CATSDPDRSSYNSPLHF
15	TRBV4-1	-	TRBD1	TRBJ1-2	TGCGCCAGCAGCCGAACAACCGGGACAGCCTATGGCTACACCTTC	CASSRTTGTAYGYTF
14	TRBV7-3	-	TRBD1	TRBJ2-7	TGTGCCAGCAGCCTGCTTGGACAGGGGTACGAGCAGTACTTC	CASSLLGQGYEQYF
14	TRBV6-5	few	-	TRBJ1-3	TGTGCCAGCAGCCCGGGGGATCGGGGAAACACCATATATTTT	CASSPGDRGNTIYF
18	TRBV5-1	-	TRBD2	TRBJ2-7	TGCGCCAGCAGCCTACGGACTAGCGGGGGCCCCAGAGGTTACGAGCAGTACTTC	CASSLRTSGGPRGYEQYF
15	TRBV28	-	TRBD2	TRBJ2-2	TGTGCCAGCAGTTCCAGCGGGGGGGCCTCCGGGGAGCTGTTTTTT	CASSSSGGASGELFF
15	TRBV7-2	-	TRBD1	TRBJ1-1	TGTGCCAGCAGCCCAGGGGGCGGGGGCGCGACTGAAGCTTTCTTT	CASSPGGGGATEAFF
15	TRBV6-5	once	TRBD1	TRBJ1-2	TGTGCCAGCAGTTACGGACAGGCAGCTAACTATGGCTACACCTTC	CASSYGQAANYGYTF
15	TRBV7-2	-	TRBD1	TRBJ1-6	TGTGCCAGCAGTTTAACCCGGGACAGTAATTCACCCCTCCACTTT	CASSLTRDSNSPLHF
13	TRBV6-5	-	-	TRBJ1-4	TGTGCCAGCAGAACCGCTATATACGAAAAACTGTTTTTT	CASRTAIYEKLFF
17	TRBV27	-	-	TRBJ1-1	TGTGCCAGCAGTCAAGGGAGGAACAGAAATATGAACACTGAAGCTTTCTTT	CASSQGRNRNMNTEAFF
15	TRBV28	-	TRBD1	TRBJ1-4	TGTGCCAGCAGTCCCCGGACAGGGCCAAATGAAAAACTGTTTTTT	CASSPRTGPNEKLFF
11	TRBV24-1	-	-	TRBJ2-7	TGTGCCACCAGTGACGGGTACGAGCAGTACTTC	CATSDGYEQYF
15	TRBV6-2/TRBV6-3	-	TRBD2	TRBJ2-7	TGTGCCAGCAGCCGAGGGACTAGCGGTGGGGGGGAGCAGTACTTC	CASSRGTSGGGEQYF
17	TRBV7-9	-	-	TRBJ1-5	TGTGCCAGCAGCCCTGGGACAAACGATTTCTTTAATCAGCCCCAGCATTTT	CASSPGTNDFFNQPQHF
18	TRBV5-3	once	TRBD2	TRBJ2-2	TGTGCCAGAAGCACGGGACTAGCGGGGCACGCGAACACCGGGGAGCTGTTTTTT	CARSTGLAGHANTGELFF
16	TRBV27	-	-	TRBJ2-1	TGTGCCAGCAGTTTTGACGGGAATGGCGCCTACAATGAGCAGTTCTTC	CASSFDGNGAYNEQFF
15	TRBV15	-	-	TRBJ2-2	TGTGCCACCAGCAGCTCAGGGCAGGGAACCGGGGAGCTGTTTTTT	CATSSSGQGTGELFF
14	TRBV5-1	once	-	TRBJ1-5	TGCGCCAGCAGTACAGGGTTTCCTAATCAGCCCCAGCATTTT	CASSTGFPNQPQHF
17	TRBV28	-	-	TRBJ1-1	TGTGCCAGCAGTCCTCTACCGGCAGGGCCTAAGGACACTGAAGCTTTCTTT	CASSPLPAGPKDTEAFF
14	TRBV7-8	once	-	TRBJ1-2	TGTGCCAGCAGCTCAGGTTCTCTTAACTATGGCTACACCTTC	CASSSGSLNYGYTF
15	TRBV18	-	-	TRBJ1-5	TGTGCCAGCTCACCTACAGGGTACGGCAATCAGCCCCAGCATTTT	CASSPTGYGNQPQHF
13	TRBV29-1	-	TRBD1	TRBJ1-1	TGCAGCGTAGACCGGGACAGGGACACTGAAGCTTTCTTT	CSVDRDRDTEAFF
15	TRBV5-1	-	-	TRBJ2-1	TGCGCCAGCAGCCTTGGAAGGGGGGGCAGGGATGAGCAGTTCTTC	CASSLGRGGRDEQFF
13	TRBV2	-	-	TRBJ2-3	TGTGCCAGCAGTTCTGACTCCCTGGATACGCAGTATTTT	CASSSDSLDTQYF
13	TRBV6-6	-	-	TRBJ2-5	TGTGCCAGCAGTTACGCTAGCGAGGAGACCCAGTACTTC	CASSYASEETQYF
15	TRBV27	-	-	TRBJ2-7	TGTGCCAGCAGTTCTCCAGGAGGCGGGGCCTACGAGCAGTACTTC	CASSSPGGGAYEQYF
15	TRBV27	-	TRBD2	TRBJ2-7	TGTGCCAGCAGCTCTCGACTAGCGGGACCCTACGAGCAGTACTTC	CASSSRLAGPYEQYF
13	TRBV13	-	TRBD1	TRBJ1-2	TGTGCCACCTACGGAGACAGGGGTAATGGCTACACCTTC	CATYGDRGNGYTF
13	TRBV19	-	TRBD1	TRBJ1-2	TGTGCCAGTAGGACAGGGGGGAACTATGGCTACACCTTC	CASRTGGNYGYTF
16	TRBV27	-	TRBD2	TRBJ2-2	TGTGCCAGCAGTCTCCTTAGCGGGGGGGACTCCGGGGAGCTGTTTTTT	CASSLLSGGDSGELFF
15	TRBV9	-	-	TRBJ1-2	TGTGCCAGCAGCGTAGAGGCACAGCCTAACTATGGCTACACCTTC	CASSVEAQPNYGYTF
13	TRBV19	-	-	TRBJ1-2	TGTGCCAGTAGTAGGGCGGGCGACTATGGCTACACCTTC	CASSRAGDYGYTF
15	TRBV19	-	TRBD1	TRBJ1-6	TGTGCCAGTAGAAGGGACAGGTCTGATAATTCACCCCTCCACTTT	CASRRDRSDNSPLHF
16	TRBV7-2	once	-	TRBJ1-6	TGTGCCAGCAGCTTAGCCCCCCATGGGGCAGGATCACCCCTCCACTTT	CASSLAPHGAGSPLHF
17	TRBV7-2	-	-	TRBJ2-2	TGTGCCAGCAGCTTTTCGGTCAGGGGTACGGACACCGGGGAGCTGTTTTTT	CASSFSVRGTDTGELFF
16	TRBV5-1	-	TRBD1	TRBJ1-2	TGCGCCAGCAGCACCGGGGACAGGGGGTCGGTCTATGGCTACACCTTC	CASSTGDRGSVYGYTF
14	TRBV6-2/TRBV6-3	-	-	TRBJ2-3	TGTGCCAGCAGTGACATGGGGCTCGGAGATACGCAGTATTTT	CASSDMGLGDTQYF
14	TRBV2	-	TRBD1	TRBJ1-5	TGTGCCAGCAGGGACAGGGCTAGCAATCAGCCCCAGCATTTT	CASRDRASNQPQHF
14	TRBV6-6	few	TRBD1	TRBJ2-5	TGTGCCAGCAGTCACAGGGGGCGGGCAGAGACCCAGTACTTC	CASSHRGRAETQYF
14	TRBV7-9	-	-	TRBJ1-4	TGTGCCAGCAGCTCGGACAGTGAGAATGAAAAACTGTTTTTT	CASSSDSENEKLFF
16	TRBV29-1	-	TRBD1	TRBJ1-2	TGCAGCGTCGACAAGGGGGGGACAGGGTTCTCCTATGGCTACACCTTC	CSVDKGGTGFSYGYTF
14	TRBV9	-	TRBD1	TRBJ1-1	TGTGCCAGCAGCGTCCAAGCAGGGGGCACTGAAGCTTTCTTT	CASSVQAGGTEAFF
13	TRBV7-2	-	-	TRBJ1-2	TGTGCCAGCAGCTTAGACAGCGGGTTTGGCTACACCTTC	CASSLDSGFGYTF
19	TRBV27	-	TRBD2	TRBJ2-6	TGTGCCAGCAGTCTAATGCGGGGGACGTCTTTCTCTGGGGCCAACGTCCTGACTTTC	CASSLMRGTSFSGANVLTF
17	TRBV7-9	-	TRBD1	TRBJ2-2	TGTGCCAGCAGCTTAGGGCCGGGCAGGGGGCGCACCGGGGAGCTGTTTTTT	CASSLGPGRGRTGELFF
14	TRBV29-1	-	-	TRBJ1-1	TGCAGCGTTGAAGCCGCCAGGGGGAACACTGAAGCTTTCTTT	CSVEAARGNTEAFF
13	TRBV2	-	TRBD1	TRBJ2-4	TGTGCCAGCAGTGGTACAGGGGGAAACATTCAGTACTTC	CASSGTGGNIQYF
12	TRBV12-3/TRBV12-4	-	-	TRBJ2-7	TGTGCCAGCAGTTCCCCATTCTACGAGCAGTACTTC	CASSSPFYEQYF